This TCR beta chain was identified during a study of shared clonotypes between healthy human individuals. In the study overall: For every donor, three CD4 naive, three CD4 memory, two CD8 naive and one CD8 memory plates were used.

Study-wide findings and caveats: It was anticipated that sequencing depth would influence how many clonotypes donors shared.

Remarks on this clone: Its matching antigen is unknown.

Sequenced by immunoSEQ multiplex PCR; TCRdb stores in-frame clones only, minus some. The sample carries about 680,000 clones, around 78% recorded once. The CDR3 contains 14 residues. V lost 6 bases, J lost 8 bases, and 16 bases lay in between. Germline V CDR1 and CDR2: LNHDA, SQIVND (reference sequence). The healthy adult donors were HIV-negative and reported no recent acute infections or vaccinations. The TCR was taken from a woman aged 25 to 39 in good health. The chain couples TRBV19 to TRBJ1-4; D not resolved. The sample comprised memory CD4+ T cells sorted from blood. Described subset: CD45RA-negative fraction. This CDR3 is CASRSPTRTEKLFF. CDR3 coding DNA: TGTGCCAGTAGATCACCGACCAGGACGGAAAAACTGTTTTTT.